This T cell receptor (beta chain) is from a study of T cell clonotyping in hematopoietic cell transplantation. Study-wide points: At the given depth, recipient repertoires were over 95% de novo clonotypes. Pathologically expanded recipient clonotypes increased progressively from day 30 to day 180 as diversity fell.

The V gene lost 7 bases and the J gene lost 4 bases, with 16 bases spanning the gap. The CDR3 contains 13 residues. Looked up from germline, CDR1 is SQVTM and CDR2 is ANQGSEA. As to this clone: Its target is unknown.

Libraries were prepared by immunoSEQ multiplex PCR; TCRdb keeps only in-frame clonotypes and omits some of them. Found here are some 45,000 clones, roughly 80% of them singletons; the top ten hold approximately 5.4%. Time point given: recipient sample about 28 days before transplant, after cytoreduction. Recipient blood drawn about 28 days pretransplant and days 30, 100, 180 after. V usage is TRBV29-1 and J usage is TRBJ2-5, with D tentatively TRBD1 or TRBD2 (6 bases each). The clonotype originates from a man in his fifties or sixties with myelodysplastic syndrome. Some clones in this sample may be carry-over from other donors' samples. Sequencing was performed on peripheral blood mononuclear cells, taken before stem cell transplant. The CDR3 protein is CSGRGASGETQYF. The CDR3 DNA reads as TGCAGCGGGAGGGGGGCGTCAGGAGAGACCCAGTACTTC.